What follows is one T cell receptor (beta chain) and its context. Its antigen remains unidentified. The data stem from a study of cytomegalovirus exposure and HLA in healthy donors. Across the study: A previous analysis identified about 110 million unique TCR beta sequences derived from roughly 180 million T cells. Study outcomes and limitations: In a later analysis, parvovirus B19, influenza, CMV and Epstein-Barr virus appeared linked to several top co-occurrence clusters. A later examination showed that TCR association rates differed by HLA locus, with DRB1 most and HLA-C fewest. Among CMV-associated TCR beta chains, most appeared HLA-restricted in a later analysis.

The PCR had 60 Vbeta and 13 Jbeta primers. Repertoires were generated with immunoSEQ multiplex PCR, while TCRdb's copy carries only in-frame clones and drops some. Among 120,000 or so clones, about four fifths were seen once, and the ten largest hold roughly 4%. This TCR came from a woman aged 40 to 50 in good health and CMV-seropositive. Sequenced: PBMCs.

DNA of the CDR3: TGTGCAAGTCGCTTAGCGGGGAGTAGCGGGGAGGATGAGCAGTTCTTC. It translates to CASRLAGSSGEDEQFF. The rearrangement joins TRBV12-2 to TRBJ2-1; the DNA was not compared with TRBD2, the D call given in the table. TRBV12-2 is described as a pseudogene. CDR3 length: 16 residues.